Each of the 16 T cell receptor beta chains below was sequenced from the same sample in a study of identical twins. TCRdb fed the 5' RACE reads into MiXCR, producing one record per CDR3 protein. The table includes fewer than 800,000 distinct CDR3 sequences, just over 7% detected once. These data were also reused for a study on yellow fever vaccine responses in identical twins.

The sample taken for sequencing was PBMCs. The receptors originated from a woman between 18 and 29 years old in good health.

The sample holds many counts of this clonotype. This chain connects TRBV5-1 to TRBJ1-1; 9 positions match TRBD1. CDR3 length: 15 amino acids. Trimming cost V 4 bases and J 1 base; bases outside gene matches: 5. In germline, CDR1 is SGHRS, CDR2 YFSETQ. The DNA of the CDR3 is TGCGCCAGCAGCCCAGGGACAGGGAGGAACACTGAAGCTTTCTTT. As protein: CASSPGTGRNTEAFF.

The V call is TRBV20-1, the J call TRBJ2-3; D tentatively fits TRBD1 or TRBD2 (5 bases each). This CDR3 region has 14 residues. Germline CDR1 is DFQATT and CDR2 is SNEGSKA (reference sequence). The V and J ends lost 3 bases and 2 bases respectively, with 12 bases between them. CDR3 in DNA: TGCAGTGCTAGTGTGGGACCTGACACAGATACGCAGTATTTT. This sequence encodes CSASVGPDTDTQYF.

Many counts were recorded for this clonotype. The chain carries TRBV12-3 or TRBV12-4 and TRBJ2-1, with TRBD2 matching over 9 bases. Trimming removed 3 bases from V and 6 bases from J; junction bases left unmatched: 3. The CDR3 sequence is 14 residues long. CDR3 protein: CASSFAGGPNEQFF. CDR3 DNA: TGTGCCAGCAGTTTCGCGGGGGGGCCCAATGAGCAGTTCTTC.

This clonotype came up once. V is TRBV20-1 and J is TRBJ2-7; D is undetermined. CDR1 is DFQATT, CDR2 SNEGSKA, per germline (reference sequence). V dropped 0 bases and J dropped 0 bases, with 9 bases sitting between them. The CDR3 is 14 residues long. CDR3 loop: CSARDNLNSYEQYF. CDR3 coding DNA: TGCAGTGCTAGAGATAACTTGAACTCCTACGAGCAGTACTTC.

The table lists this clonotype with many counts. The chain joins TRBV20-1 to TRBJ2-7, with D tentatively TRBD1 (5 bases). The germline gives CDR1 DFQATT, CDR2 SNEGSKA (reference sequence). V shed 0 bases and J shed 2 bases, with 17 bases lying between them. The CDR3 is 16 amino acids. CDR3 in DNA: TGCAGTGCTAGAGATCAGTCCAGGGATGTTCCCTACGAGCAGTACGTC. It translates to CSARDQSRDVPYEQYV.

The rearrangement links TRBV12-3 or TRBV12-4 to TRBJ1-5; D not certain. This CDR3 is 14 amino acids long. Deletions cut 3 bases from V and 3 bases from J, with 9 bases between. Here the CDR3 DNA reads TGTGCCAGCAGTTTTCCCGGTTTCAATCAGCCCCAGCATTTT. Translating gives CASSFPGFNQPQHF.

This clonotype was found many times. The rearrangement links TRBV12-3 or TRBV12-4 to TRBJ2-3; perhaps TRBD2 as D (6 bases). The CDR3 is 14 amino acids. Trimming left V 7 bases short and J 0 bases short, with 11 bases between. CDR3 in DNA: TGTGCCAGCACCCCGGGACTTAGCACAGATACGCAGTATTTT. This sequence encodes CASTPGLSTDTQYF.

At least ten counts were recorded for this clonotype. V usage is TRBV12-3 or TRBV12-4 and J usage is TRBJ1-2; 7 nucleotides agree with TRBD1. This CDR3 region has 16 residues. V shed 3 bases and J 5 bases; nucleotides not matched to a gene: 12. The CDR3 loop reads CASSFGIRQGSYGYTF. For the CDR3, the DNA is TGTGCCAGCAGTTTTGGCATACGACAGGGTTCTTATGGCTACACCTTC.

This clonotype was picked up many times. J is TRBJ2-4 and V is TRBV5-1, with D unclear. Looked up from germline, CDR1 is SGHRS and CDR2 is YFSETQ. Trimming took off 2 bases at V and 0 bases at J, with 9 bases between the two ends. CDR3 length equals 15 residues. This CDR3 is CASSFSDLAKNIQYF. In nucleotides, the CDR3 is TGCGCCAGCAGCTTCTCAGACCTAGCCAAAAACATTCAGTACTTC.

This clonotype has just a few counts. The rearrangement joins TRBV18 to TRBJ2-7, with TRBD1 as a possible D gene (5 bases). The germline V and J ends were trimmed by 5 bases and 4 bases, with 15 bases remaining between them. Germline lookup yields CDR1 KGHSH and CDR2 LQKENI. CDR3 length equals 14 residues. Here the CDR3 DNA reads TGTGCCAGCTCATCCGGACATAACGGGTACGAGCAGTACTTC. It codes for CASSSGHNGYEQYF. The variable domain in full, with the rest retrieved from reference TRBV18 and TRBJ2-7, is NAGVMQNPRHLVRRRGQEARLRCSPMKGHSHVYWYRQLPEEGLKFMVYLQKENIIDESGMPKERFSAEFPKEGPSILRIQQVVRGDSAAYFCASSSGHNGYEQYFGPGTRLTVT.

V and J are TRBV6-4 and TRBJ1-2; 12 nucleotides align to TRBD1. The CDR3 length is 16 residues. V gave up 6 bases and J gave up 6 bases; unmatched junction bases: 11. The V gene's germline CDR1 is MRHNA and CDR2 SNTAGT. CDR3 nucleotides: TGTGCCAGCAGCCCCTCTGGGGGACAGGGGGCGGATGGCTACACCTTC. Protein sequence: CASSPSGGQGADGYTF.

This clonotype was detected many times. DNA for the CDR3: TGTGCCAGCAGCCACCAACGGGGTTTGAGAGGTGGGAATGAGCAGTTCTTC. It specifies CASSHQRGLRGGNEQFF. The chain couples TRBV3-1 to TRBJ2-1, with D possibly being TRBD2 (5 bases). Germline CDR1 reads LGHDT; CDR2 reads YNNKEL (reference sequence). Trimming took off 3 bases at V and 7 bases at J, with 22 bases between the two ends. The CDR3 is 17 amino acids.

This clonotype was found a few times. This chain uses TRBV7-9 with TRBJ2-7, with D perhaps matching TRBD1 or TRBD2 (5 bases each). In germline, CDR1 is SEHNR, CDR2 FQNEAQ (reference sequence). The CDR3 covers 16 residues. Trimming pared 2 bases from V and 0 bases from J, leaving 14 bases between. CDR3 in DNA: TGTGCCAGCAGCTTATGGGACGGCCACCCCTCCTACGAGCAGTACTTC. This gives the protein CASSLWDGHPSYEQYF.

This clonotype occurred many times. This chain joins TRBV7-3 and TRBJ2-3; D uncertain. The CDR3 runs to 14 residues. Germline CDR1 reads SGHTA; CDR2 reads FQGTGA. Trimming shortened V by 8 bases and J by 1 base, and 13 bases separated the two germline ends. CDR3 sequence reads: CASGGKPGTDTQYF. DNA for the CDR3: TGTGCCAGCGGTGGGAAACCTGGCACAGATACGCAGTATTTT.

The table lists this clonotype with many counts. V usage is TRBV27 and J usage is TRBJ2-2; no reliable D call. Germline V CDR1 and CDR2: MNHEY, SMNVEV (reference sequence). The CDR3 covers 14 residues. Trimming removed 6 bases at V and 1 base at J, with 9 bases between. CDR3 loop: CASRSTWNTGELFF. DNA for the CDR3: TGTGCCAGCAGGAGTACGTGGAACACCGGGGAGCTGTTTTTT.

This chain links TRBV12-3 or TRBV12-4 with TRBJ2-7; the D gene is possibly TRBD2 (6 bases). The ends were cut back, 6 bases at V and 0 bases at J, with 9 bases in the middle. CDR3 length equals 13 residues. The CDR3 spells CASRATSSYEQYF. In nucleotides, the CDR3 is TGTGCCAGCAGAGCGACTAGCTCCTACGAGCAGTACTTC.